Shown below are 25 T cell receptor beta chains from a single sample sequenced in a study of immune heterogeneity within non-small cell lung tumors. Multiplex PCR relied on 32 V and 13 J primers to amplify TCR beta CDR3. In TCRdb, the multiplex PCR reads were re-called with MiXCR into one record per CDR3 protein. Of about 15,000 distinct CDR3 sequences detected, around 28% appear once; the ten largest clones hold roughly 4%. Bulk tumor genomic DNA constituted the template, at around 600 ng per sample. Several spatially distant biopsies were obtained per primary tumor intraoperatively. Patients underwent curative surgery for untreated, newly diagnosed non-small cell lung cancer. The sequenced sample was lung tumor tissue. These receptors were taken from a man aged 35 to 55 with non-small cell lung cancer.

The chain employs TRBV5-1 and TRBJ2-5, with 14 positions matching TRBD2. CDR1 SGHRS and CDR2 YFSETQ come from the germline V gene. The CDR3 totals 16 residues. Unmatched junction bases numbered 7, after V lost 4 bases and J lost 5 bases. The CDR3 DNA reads TGCGCCAGCAGCACCGGGACTAGCGGGAGAGGTGAGACCCAGTACTTC. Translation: CASSTGTSGRGETQYF.

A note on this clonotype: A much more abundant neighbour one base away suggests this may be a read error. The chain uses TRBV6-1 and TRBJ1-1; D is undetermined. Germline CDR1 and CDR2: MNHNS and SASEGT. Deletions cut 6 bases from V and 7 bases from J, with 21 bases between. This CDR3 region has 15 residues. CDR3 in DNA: TGTGCCAGCAGCCCTCCGGAGGCCCGGGGAATTGAAGCTTTCTTT. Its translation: CASSPPEARGIEAFF.

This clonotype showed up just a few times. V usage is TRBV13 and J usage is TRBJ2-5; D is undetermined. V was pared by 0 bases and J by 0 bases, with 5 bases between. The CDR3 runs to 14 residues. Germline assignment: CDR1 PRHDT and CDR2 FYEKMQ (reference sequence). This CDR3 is CASSLGENQETQYF. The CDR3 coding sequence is TGTGCCAGCAGCTTAGGGGAAAACCAAGAGACCCAGTACTTC.

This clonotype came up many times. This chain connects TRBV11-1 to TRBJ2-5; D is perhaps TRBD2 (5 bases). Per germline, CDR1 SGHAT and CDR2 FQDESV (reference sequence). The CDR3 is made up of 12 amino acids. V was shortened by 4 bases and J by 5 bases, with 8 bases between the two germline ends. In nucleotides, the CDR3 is TGTGCCAGCAGCTACGGGATCGAGACCCAGTACTTC. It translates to CASSYGIETQYF.

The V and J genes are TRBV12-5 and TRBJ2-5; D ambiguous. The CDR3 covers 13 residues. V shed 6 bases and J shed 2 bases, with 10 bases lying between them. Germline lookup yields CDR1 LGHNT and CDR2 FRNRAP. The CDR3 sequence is CASGWGTQETQYF. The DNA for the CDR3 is TGTGCTAGTGGATGGGGTACACAAGAGACCCAGTACTTC.

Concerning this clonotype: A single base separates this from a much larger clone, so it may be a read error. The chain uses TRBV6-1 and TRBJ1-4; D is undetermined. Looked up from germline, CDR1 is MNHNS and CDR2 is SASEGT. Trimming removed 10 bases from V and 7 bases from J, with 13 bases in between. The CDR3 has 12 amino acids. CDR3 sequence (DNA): TGTGCCATCAGGTCCGTTGGTGAAAAACTGTTTTTT. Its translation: CAIRSVGEKLFF.

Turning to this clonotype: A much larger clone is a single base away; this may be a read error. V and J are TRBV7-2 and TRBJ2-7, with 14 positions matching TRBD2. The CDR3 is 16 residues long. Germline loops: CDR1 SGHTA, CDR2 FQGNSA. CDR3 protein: CARSSGGTSGSAIQYF. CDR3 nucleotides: TGTGCCAGAAGCTCAGGCGGGACTAGCGGGAGCGCAATACAGTACTTC.

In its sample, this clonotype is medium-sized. CDR3 nucleotide sequence: TGCAGTGCTAGAGCCCCTACCTGGGGGACCCAGTACTTC. It translates to CSARAPTWGTQYF. This chain links TRBV20-1 with TRBJ2-5, with D uncertain. V was pared by 1 base and J by 7 bases, with 13 bases between. Germline V CDR1 and CDR2: DFQATT, SNEGSKA (reference sequence). This CDR3 spans 13 amino acids.

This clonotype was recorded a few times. DNA for the CDR3: TGCGCCAGCAGAGGGGCAGGGAGCTACACCTTC. This encodes CASRGAGSYTF. This chain connects TRBV5-1 to TRBJ1-2, with a weak D call TRBD1 (5 bases). The CDR3 spans 11 residues. The germline gives CDR1 SGHRS, CDR2 YFSETQ. The V and J ends lost 5 bases and 9 bases respectively, with 11 bases between them.

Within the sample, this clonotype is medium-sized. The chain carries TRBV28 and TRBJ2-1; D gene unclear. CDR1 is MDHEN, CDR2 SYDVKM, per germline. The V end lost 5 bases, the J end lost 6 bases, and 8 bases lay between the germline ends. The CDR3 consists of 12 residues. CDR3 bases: TGTGCCAGCAGTCCCCGGCCCAATGAGCAGTTCTTC. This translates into CASSPRPNEQFF.

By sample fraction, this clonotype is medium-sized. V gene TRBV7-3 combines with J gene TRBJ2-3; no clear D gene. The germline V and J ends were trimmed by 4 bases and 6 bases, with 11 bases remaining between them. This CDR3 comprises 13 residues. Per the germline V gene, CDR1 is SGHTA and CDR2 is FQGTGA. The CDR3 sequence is CASSSRHPDTQYF. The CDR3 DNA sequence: TGTGCCAGCAGCTCCCGACATCCCGATACGCAGTATTTT. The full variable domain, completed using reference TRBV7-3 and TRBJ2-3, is GAGVSQTPSNKVTEKGKYVELRCDPISGHTALYWYRQSLGQGPEFLIYFQGTGAADDSGLPNDRFFAVRPEGSVSTLKIQRTERGDSAVYLCASSSRHPDTQYFGPGTRLTVL.

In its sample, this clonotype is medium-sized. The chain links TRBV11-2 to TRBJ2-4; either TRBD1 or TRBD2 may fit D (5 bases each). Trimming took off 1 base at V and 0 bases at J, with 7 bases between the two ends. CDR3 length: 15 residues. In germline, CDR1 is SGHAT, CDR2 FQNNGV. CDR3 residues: CASSLGGIAKNIQYF. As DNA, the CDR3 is TGTGCCAGCAGCTTAGGGGGGATAGCCAAAAACATTCAGTACTTC.

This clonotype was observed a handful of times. DNA for the CDR3: TGTGCCAGCAGGGCGGAGGGTAACACCGGGGAGCTGTTTTTT. Its protein is CASRAEGNTGELFF. The genes are TRBV3-1 and TRBJ2-2, with D maybe TRBD2 (6 bases). Deletions cut 6 bases from V and 2 bases from J, with 10 bases between. The CDR3 contains 14 residues. From germline, CDR1 is LGHDT and CDR2 YNNKEL (reference sequence).

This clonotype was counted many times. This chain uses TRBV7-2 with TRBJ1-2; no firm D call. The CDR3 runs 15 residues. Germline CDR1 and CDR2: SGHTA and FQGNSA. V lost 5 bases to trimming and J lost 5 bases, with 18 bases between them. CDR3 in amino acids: CASSLNPAGLYGYTF. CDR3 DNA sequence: TGTGCCAGCAGCCTAAACCCGGCGGGTTTATATGGCTACACCTTC.

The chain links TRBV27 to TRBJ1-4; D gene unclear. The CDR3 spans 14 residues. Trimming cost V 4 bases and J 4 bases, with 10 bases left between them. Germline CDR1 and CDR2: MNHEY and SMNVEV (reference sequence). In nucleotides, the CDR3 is TGTGCCAGCAGTTCTTCAACGGGTAATGAAAAACTGTTTTTT. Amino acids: CASSSSTGNEKLFF. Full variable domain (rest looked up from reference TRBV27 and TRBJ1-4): EAQVTQNPRYLITVTGKKLTVTCSQNMNHEYMSWYRQDPGLGLRQIYYSMNVEVTDKGDVPEGYKVSRKEKRNFPLILESPSPNQTSLYFCASSSSTGNEKLFFGSGTQLSVL.

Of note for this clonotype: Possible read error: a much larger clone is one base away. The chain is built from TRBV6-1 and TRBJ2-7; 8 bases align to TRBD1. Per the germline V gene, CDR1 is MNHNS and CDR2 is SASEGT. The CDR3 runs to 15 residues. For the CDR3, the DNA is TGTGTCAGCAGTGGAGGACAGGGCGTCCCCCCCGAGCAGTACTTC. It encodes CVSSGGQGVPPEQYF.

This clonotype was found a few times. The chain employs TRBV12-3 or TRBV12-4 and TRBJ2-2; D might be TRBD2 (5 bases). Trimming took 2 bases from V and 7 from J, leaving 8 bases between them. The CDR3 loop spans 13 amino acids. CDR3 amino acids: CASSLSGGGELFF. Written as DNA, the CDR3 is TGTGCCAGCAGTTTATCAGGAGGCGGGGAGCTGTTTTTT.

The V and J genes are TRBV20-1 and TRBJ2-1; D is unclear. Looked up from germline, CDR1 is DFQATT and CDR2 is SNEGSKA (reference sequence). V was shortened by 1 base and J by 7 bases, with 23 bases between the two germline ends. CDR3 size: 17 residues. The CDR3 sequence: CSARVTGGERVWNEQFF. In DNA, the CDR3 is TGCAGTGCTAGAGTAACCGGTGGGGAAAGGGTATGGAATGAGCAGTTCTTC.

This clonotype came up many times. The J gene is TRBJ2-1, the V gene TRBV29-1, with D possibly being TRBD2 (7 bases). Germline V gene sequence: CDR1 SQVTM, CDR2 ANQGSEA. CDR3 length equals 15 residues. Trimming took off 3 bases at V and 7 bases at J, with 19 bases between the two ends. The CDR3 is CSVDPGGPLRNEQFF. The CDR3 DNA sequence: TGCAGCGTTGATCCCGGGGGGCCCCTGAGGAATGAGCAGTTCTTC.

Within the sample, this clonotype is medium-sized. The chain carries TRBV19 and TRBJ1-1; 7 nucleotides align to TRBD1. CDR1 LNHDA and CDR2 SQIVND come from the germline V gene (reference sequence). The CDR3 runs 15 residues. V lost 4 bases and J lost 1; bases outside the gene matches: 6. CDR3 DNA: TGTGCCAGTAGTAGACAGGGAAGGCAGAACACTGAAGCTTTCTTT. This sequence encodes CASSRQGRQNTEAFF.

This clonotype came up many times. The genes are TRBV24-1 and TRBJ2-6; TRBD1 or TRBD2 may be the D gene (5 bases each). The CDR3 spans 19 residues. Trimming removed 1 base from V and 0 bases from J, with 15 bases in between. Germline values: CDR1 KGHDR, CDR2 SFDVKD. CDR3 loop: CATSDFSGTAASGANVLTF. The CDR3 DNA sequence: TGTGCCACCAGTGATTTTTCCGGGACGGCCGCCTCTGGGGCCAACGTCCTGACTTTC.

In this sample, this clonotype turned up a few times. The CDR3 protein is CAWGPGTENEKLFF. The CDR3 nucleotides read TGTGCCTGGGGGCCCGGGACAGAAAATGAAAAACTGTTTTTT. The V gene is TRBV30, the J gene TRBJ1-4, with 7 bases lining up with TRBD1. This CDR3 is 14 amino acids long. J gave up 5 bases and V 5 bases, and 8 bases lay outside the gene matches. In germline, CDR1 is GTSNPN, CDR2 SVGIG (reference sequence).

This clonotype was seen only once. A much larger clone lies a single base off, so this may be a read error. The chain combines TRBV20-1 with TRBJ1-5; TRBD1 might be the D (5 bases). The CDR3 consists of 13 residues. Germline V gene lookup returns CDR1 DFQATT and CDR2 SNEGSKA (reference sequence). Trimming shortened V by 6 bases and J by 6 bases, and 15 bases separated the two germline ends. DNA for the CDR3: TGCAGTGCCCACCGAGGTAGGGGTCAGCCCCAGCATTTT. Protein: CSAHRGRGQPQHF.

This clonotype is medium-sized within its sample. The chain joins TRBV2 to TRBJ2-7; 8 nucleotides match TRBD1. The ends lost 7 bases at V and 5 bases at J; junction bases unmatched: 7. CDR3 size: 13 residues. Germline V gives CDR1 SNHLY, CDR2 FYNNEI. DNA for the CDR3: TGTGCCAGCATAAGACAGGGGTTCGACGAGCAGTACTTC. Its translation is CASIRQGFDEQYF.

CDR3 loop: CASTKLAGVGIQYF. The CDR3 bases are TGTGCCAGCACCAAACTAGCGGGAGTCGGTATTCAGTACTTC. The V call is TRBV11-1, the J call TRBJ2-4; 11 nucleotides align to TRBD2. Germline trimming cut 7 bases from V and 10 bases from J; bases unmatched to any gene: 9. Germline CDR1 is SGHAT and CDR2 is FQDESV (reference sequence). This CDR3 is 14 amino acids long.